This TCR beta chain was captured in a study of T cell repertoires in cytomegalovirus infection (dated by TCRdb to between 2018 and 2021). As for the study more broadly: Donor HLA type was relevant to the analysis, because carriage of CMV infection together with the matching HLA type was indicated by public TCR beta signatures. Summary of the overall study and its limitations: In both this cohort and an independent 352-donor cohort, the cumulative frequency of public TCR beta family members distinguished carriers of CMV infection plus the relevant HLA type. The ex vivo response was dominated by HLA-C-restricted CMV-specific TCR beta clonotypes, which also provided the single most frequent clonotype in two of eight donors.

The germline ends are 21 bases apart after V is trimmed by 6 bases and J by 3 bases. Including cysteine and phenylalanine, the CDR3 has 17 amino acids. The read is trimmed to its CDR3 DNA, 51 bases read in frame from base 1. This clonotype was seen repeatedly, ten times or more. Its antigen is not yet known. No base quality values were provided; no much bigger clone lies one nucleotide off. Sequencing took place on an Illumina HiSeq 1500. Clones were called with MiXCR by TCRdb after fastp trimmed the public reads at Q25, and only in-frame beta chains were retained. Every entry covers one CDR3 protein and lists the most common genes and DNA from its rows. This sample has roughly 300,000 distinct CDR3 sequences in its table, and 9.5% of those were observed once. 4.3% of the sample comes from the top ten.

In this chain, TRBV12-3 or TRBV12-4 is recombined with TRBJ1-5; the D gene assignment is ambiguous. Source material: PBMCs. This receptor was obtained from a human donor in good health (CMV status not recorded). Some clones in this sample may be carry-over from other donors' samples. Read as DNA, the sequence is TGTGCCAGCAGCTTCCGATCGACACCTAAAGCCAATCAGCCCCAGCATTTT. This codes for CASSFRSTPKANQPQHF.